This T cell receptor beta chain was retrieved from a study of blood T cells in healthy people across ages. The CDR3 is 14 residues long. V was pared by 3 bases and J by 0 bases, with 9 bases between. Per the germline V gene, CDR1 is DFQATT and CDR2 is SNEGSKA (reference sequence). A second PCR of about 6 to 12 cycles used a sample-barcoded 5' primer and a J-beta primer mix. TCRdb re-called the 5' RACE reads with MiXCR, one entry per CDR3 protein. This table holds 650,000 to 700,000 distinct CDR3 sequences, about 50% found once. This clonotype has just a few counts. Sequencing was performed on blood. The clonotype originates from a woman older than 75 in good health. The chain recombines TRBV20-1 with TRBJ1-5; D not certain. This chain's CDR3 is CSASTDNSNQPQHF. The CDR3 nucleotides are TGCAGTGCTAGTACAGACAATAGCAATCAGCCCCAGCATTTT.